These 13 T cell receptor beta chains share one sample of origin, sequenced in a study of blood T cells in healthy people across ages (dated by TCRdb to between 2014 and 2017). Preparation of the library involved 5' RACE. The sequencer was an Illumina HiSeq 2500. A second PCR of roughly 7 to 11 cycles was performed with a sample-barcoded 5' primer and a J-beta primer mix. Using fastp trimming at Q25 and MiXCR clonotype assembly, TCRdb reanalyzed the public sequencing data and kept in-frame beta chains. Rows merge per CDR3 protein into single entries with the most common DNA and genes. The sample table holds about 780,000 distinct CDR3 sequences, of which 20% to 30% were seen once. The ten biggest clones cover under 3% of the sample. The data also belong to a second study, concerning T cells of mothers and their children.

The specimen was blood. The origin of the receptors is a boy between 10 and 17 years old in good health.

This clonotype was counted between two and nine times. The rearrangement joins TRBV5-6 to TRBJ1-2; D remains unclear. The CDR3 covers 13 residues. Germline V lookup: CDR1 SGHDT, CDR2 YYEEEE. V was pared by 0 bases and J by 6 bases, with 9 bases between. The CDR3 spells CASSLGPQNGYTF. CDR3 DNA sequence: TGTGCCAGCAGCTTGGGACCGCAGAATGGCTACACCTTC.

This clonotype was picked up a small number of times. The V gene is TRBV15, the J gene TRBJ1-4, with 9 nucleotides matching TRBD1. The germline gives CDR1 LNHNV, CDR2 YYDKDF (reference sequence). With V trimmed by 5 bases and J by 5 bases, 6 bases remained unmatched. The CDR3 sequence is 15 residues long. CDR3 sequence (DNA): TGTGCCACCAGCCCTTCCGGGACAGGGAATGAAAAACTGTTTTTT. This codes for CATSPSGTGNEKLFF.

This clonotype was recorded at least ten times. The chain links TRBV28 to TRBJ2-6; D possibly corresponds to TRBD2 (7 bases). The CDR3 runs to 16 residues. Trimming removed 7 bases from V and 3 bases from J, with 16 bases in between. Germline V lookup: CDR1 MDHEN, CDR2 SYDVKM. In DNA form, the CDR3 reads TGTGCCAGCACCCGAGGGGGGGCGGTTGGGGCCAACGTCCTGACTTTC. Its protein product is CASTRGGAVGANVLTF.

This clonotype has only a few counts. This chain links TRBV7-2 with TRBJ2-5; D might be TRBD2 (6 bases). The CDR3 is 15 amino acids. The germline CDR1 and CDR2 sequences are SGHTA and FQGNSA. V shed 2 bases and J shed 5 bases, with 15 bases lying between them. CDR3 DNA sequence: TGTGCCAGCAGCTTAACGGGGACTTCGCGGGAGACCCAGTACTTC. This sequence encodes CASSLTGTSRETQYF.

The V and J genes are TRBV25-1 and TRBJ1-1; D uncertain. The germline CDR1 and CDR2 sequences are MGHDK and SYGVNS. This CDR3 comprises 14 residues. V shed 3 bases and J shed 3 bases, with 11 bases lying between them. CDR3 DNA sequence: TGTGCCAGCAGTGAGACGACGGAATACACTGAAGCTTTCTTT. Protein: CASSETTEYTEAFF.

A note on this clonotype: An end of the junction differs from the germline gene, which may be a read error. This CDR3 is CASSLAEQGDYNVQFF. DNA of the CDR3: TGTGCCAGCAGCTTAGCAGAACAGGGGGATTACAATGTGCAGTTCTTC. The chain uses TRBV7-9 and TRBJ2-5; 8 positions match TRBD1. The DNA matches TRBJ2-1 better at its end, which makes the J call doubtful. CDR1 is SEHNR, CDR2 FQNEAQ, per germline (reference sequence). The CDR3 contains 16 residues.

This clonotype has a handful of counts. V and J are TRBV25-1 and TRBJ2-5; no reliable D call. Germline CDR1 and CDR2: MGHDK and SYGVNS. Trimming removed 4 bases at V and 1 base at J, with 13 bases between. There are 15 residues in the CDR3. The CDR3 spells CASSVRRSLQETQYF. CDR3 nucleotide sequence: TGTGCCAGCAGTGTGAGACGGAGCCTCCAAGAGACCCAGTACTTC.

The chain joins TRBV29-1 to TRBJ2-1; 12 nucleotides agree with TRBD2. Trimming at V came to 5 bases and at J to 0 bases, leaving 5 bases not matched to a gene. CDR1 is SQVTM, CDR2 ANQGSEA, per germline. There are 16 residues in the CDR3. The CDR3 bases are TGCAGCGTTATAACTAGCGGGAGGACCTCCTACAATGAGCAGTTCTTC. It codes for CSVITSGRTSYNEQFF.

This clonotype was seen a handful of times. The rearrangement uses TRBV29-1 and TRBJ2-4; D is uncertain. The V and J ends lost 0 bases and 8 bases respectively, with 14 bases between them. Germline CDR1 and CDR2: SQVTM and ANQGSEA. This CDR3 spans 14 amino acids. This chain's CDR3 is CSVEDWSSKDIQYF. The CDR3 nucleotides read TGCAGCGTTGAAGATTGGAGTAGTAAGGACATTCAGTACTTC. Full variable domain (missing parts from reference TRBV29-1 and TRBJ2-4): SAVISQKPSRDICQRGTSLTIQCQVDSQVTMMFWYRQQPGQSLTLIATANQGSEATYESGFVIDKFPISRPNLTFSTLTVSNMSPEDSSIYLCSVEDWSSKDIQYFGAGTRLSVL.

In its sample, this clonotype was seen a few times. The genes are TRBV20-1 and TRBJ2-5, with TRBD1 matching over 7 bases. With V trimmed by 1 base and J by 2 bases, 4 bases remained unmatched. Germline V lookup: CDR1 DFQATT, CDR2 SNEGSKA (reference sequence). CDR3 length: 14 residues. The CDR3 loop reads CSARGDSSQETQYF. CDR3 sequence (DNA): TGCAGTGCTAGAGGGGACAGTTCACAAGAGACCCAGTACTTC.

A note on this clonotype: At one of its ends the junction is not consistent with the germline gene, which may arise from a read error. The chain recombines TRBV4-1 with TRBJ2-3, with TRBD2 as a possible D gene (5 bases). Germline CDR1 MGHRA, CDR2 YSYEKL. There are 17 residues in the CDR3. DNA of the CDR3: TGCGTCAGCAGCCAAGATCCTAGCCGGGGAGCTACAGATACGCAGTATTTT. Translating gives CVSSQDPSRGATDTQYF.

The table lists this clonotype with a count of one. One end of the junction fails to match germline, which may point to a read error. The chain links TRBV28 to TRBJ2-7; TRBD1 matches 9 bases. The germline gives CDR1 MDHEN, CDR2 SYDVKM. The CDR3 is 14 residues long. In nucleotides, the CDR3 is TGTGCCAACAGTCCGGGACAGGGAGGACACGAGCAGTACTTC. Translated: CANSPGQGGHEQYF.

This clonotype was counted a few times. One junction end does not reproduce the germline sequence, and a read error may be involved. V usage is TRBV6-6 and J usage is TRBJ2-4; 8 nucleotides line up with TRBD1. The CDR3 covers 15 residues. Looked up from germline, CDR1 is MNHNY and CDR2 is SVGAGI (reference sequence). In DNA, the CDR3 is TGTGCCAGCAGTAGGACAGGGCTAGCCAAAAACAGTCAGTACTTC. Translated, it gives CASSRTGLAKNSQYF.